This T cell receptor beta chain was found in a study of T cell repertoires in cytomegalovirus infection. TCRdb analysed the reads with MiXCR anew, one entry per CDR3 protein. This sample yields about 83,000 distinct CDR3 sequences, of which about half are seen a single time; over 90% belongs to the top ten. As for this clonotype: The antigen remains unidentified.

The sequencing used CD8+ T cells from cultured PBMCs, collected from culture after CMV antigen stimulation. This clonotype was sampled from a human donor in good health (CMV status not recorded). Some clones in this sample may be carry-over from other donors' samples.

For the CDR3, the DNA is TGTGCCTGGAGTAGAGAGGGGGTTAGCAATCAGCCCCAGCATTTT. Translated, it gives CAWSREGVSNQPQHF. The chain joins TRBV30 to TRBJ1-5; perhaps TRBD1 as D (6 bases). CDR3 length: 15 residues. CDR1 is GTSNPN, CDR2 SVGIG, per germline (reference sequence). Trimming took 2 bases from V and 0 from J, leaving 11 bases between them.